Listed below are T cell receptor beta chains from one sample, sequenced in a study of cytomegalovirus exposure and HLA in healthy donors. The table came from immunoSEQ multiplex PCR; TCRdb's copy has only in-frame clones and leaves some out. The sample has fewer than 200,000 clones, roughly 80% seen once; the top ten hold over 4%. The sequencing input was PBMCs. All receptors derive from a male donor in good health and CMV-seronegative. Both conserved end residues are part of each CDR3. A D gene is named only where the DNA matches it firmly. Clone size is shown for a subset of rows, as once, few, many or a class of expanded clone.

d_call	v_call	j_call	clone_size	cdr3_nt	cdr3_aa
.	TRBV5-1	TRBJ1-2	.	TGCGCCAGCAGCTTTGAAGGACCCGGGGTTAAAGGCTACACCTTC	CASSFEGPGVKGYTF
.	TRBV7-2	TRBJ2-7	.	TGTGCCAGCATCAGGCAGGGGGGTTACGAGCAGTACTTC	CASIRQGGYEQYF
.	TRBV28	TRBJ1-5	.	TGTGCCAGCAGTCCCCGGGCAACAGGGCCGCATTTT	CASSPRATGPHF
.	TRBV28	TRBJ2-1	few	TGTGCCAGCACTGGCGGAATTTCCTACAATGAGCAGTTCTTC	CASTGGISYNEQFF
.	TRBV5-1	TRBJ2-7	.	TGCGCCAGCAGCCCAACAGACTCCTACGAGCAGTACTTC	CASSPTDSYEQYF
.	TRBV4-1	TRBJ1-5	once	TGCGCCAGCAGCCAAGTACAGGGCTCCAATCAGCCCCAGCATTTT	CASSQVQGSNQPQHF
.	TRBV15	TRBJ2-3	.	TGTGCCACCAGCAGGGAGGGGTACACAGATACGCAGTATTTT	CATSREGYTDTQYF
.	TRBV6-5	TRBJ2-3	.	TGTGCCAGCAGAACTTTTCTAGCAGATACGCAGTATTTT	CASRTFLADTQYF
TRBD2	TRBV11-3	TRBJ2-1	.	TGTGCCAGCAGCTTTTCTAGCGGCAATGAGCAGTTCTTC	CASSFSSGNEQFF
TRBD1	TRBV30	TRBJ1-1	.	TGTGCCTGGAGTTTTTTCCGGGACAGGGTAATTGAAGCTTTCTTT	CAWSFFRDRVIEAFF
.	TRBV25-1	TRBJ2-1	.	TGTGCCAGCAGTGGTGGACAGCCATTCTACAATGAGCAGTTCTTC	CASSGGQPFYNEQFF
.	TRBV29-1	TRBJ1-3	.	TGCAGCGCTGCCTCCGGGTCCCCTGGAAACACCATATATTTT	CSAASGSPGNTIYF
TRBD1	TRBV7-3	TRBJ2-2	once	TGTGCCAGCAGCGCCTTAGGGGGCCTGGGCACCGGGGAGCTGTTTTTT	CASSALGGLGTGELFF
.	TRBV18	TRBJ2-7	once	TGTGCCAGCTCACCACCGGTCGGGGGGCGGGGCGAGCAGTACTTC	CASSPPVGGRGEQYF
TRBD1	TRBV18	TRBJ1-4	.	TGTGCCAGCTCACCACGGGGACAGGGGACACTACCAACTAATGAAAAACTGTTTTTT	CASSPRGQGTLPTNEKLFF
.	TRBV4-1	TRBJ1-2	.	TGCGCCAGCAGCCAAGCATATTCCGGGGGTGCTTCGTCTGGTGGCTACACCTTC	CASSQAYSGGASSGGYTF
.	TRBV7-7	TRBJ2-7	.	TGTGCCAGCAGCTTAGCCCGAAAACAGTCCTACGAGCAGTACTTC	CASSLARKQSYEQYF
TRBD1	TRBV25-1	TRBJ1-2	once	TGTGCCAGCAGTGAATACGGGACAGGGGGCTTTCATGGCTACACCTTC	CASSEYGTGGFHGYTF
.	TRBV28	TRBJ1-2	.	TGTGCCAGCAGTTCCGTCCGTGGCTACACCTTC	CASSSVRGYTF
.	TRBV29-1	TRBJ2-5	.	TGCAGCGTTGAAGATCGCCTATCCCAAGAGACCCAGTACTTC	CSVEDRLSQETQYF
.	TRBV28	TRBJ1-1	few	TGTGCCAGCAGTTTAGTGGGGCTATTCATGAACACTGAAGCTTTCTTT	CASSLVGLFMNTEAFF
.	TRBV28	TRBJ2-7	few	TGTGCCAGCCGCCCCGGGACTTTTACCTACGAGCAGTACTTC	CASRPGTFTYEQYF
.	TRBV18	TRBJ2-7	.	TGTGCCAGCTCACAAAGAGAGGAGCTTAGCTCCTACGAGCAGTACTTC	CASSQREELSSYEQYF
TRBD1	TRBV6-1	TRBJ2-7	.	TGTGCCAGCACAGTGGACAGGGGGTACGAGCAGTACTTC	CASTVDRGYEQYF
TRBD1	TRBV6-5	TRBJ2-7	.	TGTGCCAGCAGCCCAGGGACAGACACCTACTACGAGCAGTACTTC	CASSPGTDTYYEQYF
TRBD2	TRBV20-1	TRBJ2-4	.	TGCAGTGCCGGACTAGCCGGCCGGTACTTC	CSAGLAGRYF
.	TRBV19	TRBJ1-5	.	TGTGCCAGTAGTCCAGGGGTGGGACAGCCCCAGCATTTT	CASSPGVGQPQHF
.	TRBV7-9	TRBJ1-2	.	TGTGCCAGCAGCTTACCGGACAACGCTAACTATGGCTACACCTTC	CASSLPDNANYGYTF
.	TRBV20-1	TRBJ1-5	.	TGCAGTGCTAGACGTGACACGTCCCAGCATTTT	CSARRDTSQHF
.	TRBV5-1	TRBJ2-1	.	TGCGCCAGCAGCTTGACCCGGAGCTCCTACAATGAGCAGTTCTTC	CASSLTRSSYNEQFF
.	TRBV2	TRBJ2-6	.	TGTGCCAGCAACGAGGGCACCTCTGGGGCCAACGTCCTGACTTTC	CASNEGTSGANVLTF
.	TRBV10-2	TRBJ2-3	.	TGCGCCAGCAGTACGGGAGTAGATACGCAGTATTTT	CASSTGVDTQYF
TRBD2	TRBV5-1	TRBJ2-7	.	TGCGCCAGCAGCCCGGGACTAGCGGGGGCCCTATCCTCCTACGAGCAGTACTTC	CASSPGLAGALSSYEQYF
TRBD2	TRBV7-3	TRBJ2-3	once	TGTGCCAGCAGCTTAACGGAGGCAGGGACTAACACAGATACGCAGTATTTT	CASSLTEAGTNTDTQYF
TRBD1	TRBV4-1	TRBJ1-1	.	TGCGCCAGCAAAGGGGGCGGGACTGAAGCTTTCTTT	CASKGGGTEAFF
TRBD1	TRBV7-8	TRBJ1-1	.	TGTGCCAGCAGCCAAGACAGGGGATCGATGTTCTTT	CASSQDRGSMFF
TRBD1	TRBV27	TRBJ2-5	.	TGTGCCAGCAGTCCCGGGACAGGGTGGCATCAAGAGACCCAGTACTTC	CASSPGTGWHQETQYF
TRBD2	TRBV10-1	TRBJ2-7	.	TGCGCCAGCAGTCCGGGGACTAGCGGGAGGCCCTACGAGCAGTACTTC	CASSPGTSGRPYEQYF
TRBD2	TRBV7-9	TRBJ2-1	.	TGTGCCAGCAGCTTGACTAGCGGAATAAATGAGCAGTTCTTC	CASSLTSGINEQFF
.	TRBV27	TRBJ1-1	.	TGTGCCAGCAGTTTATCAGGACAGCTGAACACGTTGGGTGAAGCTTTCTTT	CASSLSGQLNTLGEAFF
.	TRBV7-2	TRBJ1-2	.	TGTGCCAGCAGCCTCACGGGCGGGGGCTATGGCTACACCTTC	CASSLTGGGYGYTF
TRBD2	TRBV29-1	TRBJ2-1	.	TGCAGCGTGGGGACTAGCGGGGGGGGTAAGAATGAGCAGTTCTTC	CSVGTSGGGKNEQFF
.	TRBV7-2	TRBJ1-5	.	TGTGCCAGCAGCTTAGCCGTAGCTCAGCCCCAGCATTTT	CASSLAVAQPQHF
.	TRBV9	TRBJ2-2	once	TGTGCCAGCAGCGTAGGTATACTAACGAACACCGGGGAGCTGTTTTTT	CASSVGILTNTGELFF
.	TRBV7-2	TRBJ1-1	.	TGTGCCAGCAGCTTAGCACTCGGGACACGGACAGAGGCTTTCTTT	CASSLALGTRTEAFF
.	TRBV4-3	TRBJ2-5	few	TGCGCCAGCAGCCTGACACACCAAGAGACCCAGTACTTC	CASSLTHQETQYF
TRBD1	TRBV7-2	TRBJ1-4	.	TGTGCCAGCAGCTTAGAGGGAAGACAGGGTGAAAAACTGTTTTTT	CASSLEGRQGEKLFF